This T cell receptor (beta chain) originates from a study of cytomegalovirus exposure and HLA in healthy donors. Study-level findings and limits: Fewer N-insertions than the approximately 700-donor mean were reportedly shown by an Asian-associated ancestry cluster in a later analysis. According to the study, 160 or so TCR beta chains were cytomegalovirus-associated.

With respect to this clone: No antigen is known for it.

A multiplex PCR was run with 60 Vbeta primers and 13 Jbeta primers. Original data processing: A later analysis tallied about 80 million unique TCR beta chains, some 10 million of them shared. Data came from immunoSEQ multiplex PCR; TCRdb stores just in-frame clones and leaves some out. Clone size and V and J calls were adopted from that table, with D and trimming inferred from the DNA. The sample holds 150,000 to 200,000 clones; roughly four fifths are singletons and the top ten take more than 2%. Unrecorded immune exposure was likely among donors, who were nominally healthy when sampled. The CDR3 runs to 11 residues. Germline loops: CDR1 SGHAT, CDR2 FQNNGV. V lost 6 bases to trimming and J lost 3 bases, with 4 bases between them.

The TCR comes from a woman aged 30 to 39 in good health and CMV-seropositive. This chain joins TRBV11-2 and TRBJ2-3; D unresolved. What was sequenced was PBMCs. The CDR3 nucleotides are TGTGCCAGCAGTAAAACAGATACGCAGTATTTT. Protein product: CASSKTDTQYF.